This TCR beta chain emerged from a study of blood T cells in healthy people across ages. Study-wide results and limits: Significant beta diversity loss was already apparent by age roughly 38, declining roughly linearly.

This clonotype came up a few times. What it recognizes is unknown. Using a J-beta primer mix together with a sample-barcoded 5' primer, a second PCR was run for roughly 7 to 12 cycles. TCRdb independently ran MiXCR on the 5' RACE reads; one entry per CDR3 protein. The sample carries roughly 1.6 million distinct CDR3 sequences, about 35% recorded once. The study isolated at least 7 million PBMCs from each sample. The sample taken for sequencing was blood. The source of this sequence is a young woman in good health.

CDR3: CASSPQSGWEETQYF. The CDR3 coding sequence is TGTGCCAGCAGTCCCCAGAGCGGGTGGGAAGAGACCCAGTACTTC. The V call is TRBV12-3 or TRBV12-4, the J call TRBJ2-4; possible D gene TRBD2, 6 bases. The assigned J gene may be wrong: the sequence end matches TRBJ2-5 better. This CDR3 has 15 residues.